This T cell receptor beta chain was obtained from a study of shared clonotypes between healthy human individuals. Notes on the study in general: Approximately 5.4% of naive CD4 clonotypes were common to a handful of donors. It was the few donors that limited the genetic and exposure-history diversity represented. Estimated clonotype richness was generally higher in naive than memory subsets. Shared clonotypes across all four donors exceeded non-shared ones in generation probability.

Comments on this clone: The antigen is not known.

This CDR3 has 12 amino acids. Per the germline V gene, CDR1 is MNHEY and CDR2 is SVGAGI. Sequencing was performed with immunoSEQ multiplex PCR; in TCRdb, only in-frame clones are kept and a portion is missing. This sample has approximately 980,000 clones, with approximately 80% found just once. The V call is TRBV6-5, the J call TRBJ2-5; the D gene is possibly TRBD1 (6 bases). The DNA matches TRBJ2-7 better at its end, which makes the J call doubtful. The TCR originated in a man younger than 30 in good health. The specimen sequenced was memory CD4+ T cells sorted from blood. Subset: CD45RA-negative fraction. The CDR3 reads CASSLGAAEQYF. The CDR3 DNA is TGTGCCAGCAGTTTGGGGGCGGCCGAGCAGTACTTC.